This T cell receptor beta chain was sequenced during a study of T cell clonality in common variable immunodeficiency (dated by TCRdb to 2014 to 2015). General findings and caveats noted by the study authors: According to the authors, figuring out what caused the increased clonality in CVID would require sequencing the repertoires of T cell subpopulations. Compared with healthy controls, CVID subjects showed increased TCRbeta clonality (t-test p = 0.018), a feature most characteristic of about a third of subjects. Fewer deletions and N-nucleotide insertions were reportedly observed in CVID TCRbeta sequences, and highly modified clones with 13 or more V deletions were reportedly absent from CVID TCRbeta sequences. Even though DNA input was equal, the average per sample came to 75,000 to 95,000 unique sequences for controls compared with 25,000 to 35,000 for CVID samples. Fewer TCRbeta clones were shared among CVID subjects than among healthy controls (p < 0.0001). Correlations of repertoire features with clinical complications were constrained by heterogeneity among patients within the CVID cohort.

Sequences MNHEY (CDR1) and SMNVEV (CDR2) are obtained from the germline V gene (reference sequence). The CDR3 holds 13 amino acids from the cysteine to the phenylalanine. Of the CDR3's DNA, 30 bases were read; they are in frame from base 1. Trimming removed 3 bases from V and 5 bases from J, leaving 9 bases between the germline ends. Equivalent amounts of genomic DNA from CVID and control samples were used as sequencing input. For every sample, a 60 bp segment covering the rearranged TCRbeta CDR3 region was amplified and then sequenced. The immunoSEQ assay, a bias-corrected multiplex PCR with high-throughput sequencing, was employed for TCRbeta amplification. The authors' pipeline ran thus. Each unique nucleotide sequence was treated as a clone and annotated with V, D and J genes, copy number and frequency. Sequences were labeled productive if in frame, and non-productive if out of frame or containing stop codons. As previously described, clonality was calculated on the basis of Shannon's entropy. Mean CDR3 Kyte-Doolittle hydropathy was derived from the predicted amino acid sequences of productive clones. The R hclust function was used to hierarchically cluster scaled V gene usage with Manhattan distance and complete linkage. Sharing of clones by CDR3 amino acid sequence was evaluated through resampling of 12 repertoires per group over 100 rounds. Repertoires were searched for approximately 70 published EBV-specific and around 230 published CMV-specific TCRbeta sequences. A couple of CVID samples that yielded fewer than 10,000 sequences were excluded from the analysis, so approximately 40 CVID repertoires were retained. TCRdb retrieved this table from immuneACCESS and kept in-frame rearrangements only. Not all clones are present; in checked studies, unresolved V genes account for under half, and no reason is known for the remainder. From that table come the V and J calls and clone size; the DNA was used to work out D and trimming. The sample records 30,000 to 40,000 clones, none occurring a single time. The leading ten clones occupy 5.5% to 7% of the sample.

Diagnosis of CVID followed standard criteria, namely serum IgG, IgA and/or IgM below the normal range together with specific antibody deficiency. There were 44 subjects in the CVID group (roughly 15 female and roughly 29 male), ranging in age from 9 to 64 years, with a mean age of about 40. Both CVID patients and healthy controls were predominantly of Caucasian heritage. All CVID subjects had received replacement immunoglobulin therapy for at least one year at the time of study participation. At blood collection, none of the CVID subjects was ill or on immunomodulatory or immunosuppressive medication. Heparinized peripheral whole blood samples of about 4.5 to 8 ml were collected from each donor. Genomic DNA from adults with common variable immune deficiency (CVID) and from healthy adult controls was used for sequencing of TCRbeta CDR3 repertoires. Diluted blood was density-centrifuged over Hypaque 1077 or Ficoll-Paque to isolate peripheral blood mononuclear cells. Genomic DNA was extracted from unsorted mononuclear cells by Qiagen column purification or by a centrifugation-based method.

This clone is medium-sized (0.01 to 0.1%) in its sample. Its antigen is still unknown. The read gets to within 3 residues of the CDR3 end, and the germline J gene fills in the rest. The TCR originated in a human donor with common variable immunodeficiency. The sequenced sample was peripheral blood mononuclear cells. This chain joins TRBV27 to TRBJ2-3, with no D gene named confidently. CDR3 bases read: TGTGCCAGCAGTTTCAAGTTACTAGATACG. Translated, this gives CASSFKLLDT. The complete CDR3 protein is CASSFKLLDTQYF.